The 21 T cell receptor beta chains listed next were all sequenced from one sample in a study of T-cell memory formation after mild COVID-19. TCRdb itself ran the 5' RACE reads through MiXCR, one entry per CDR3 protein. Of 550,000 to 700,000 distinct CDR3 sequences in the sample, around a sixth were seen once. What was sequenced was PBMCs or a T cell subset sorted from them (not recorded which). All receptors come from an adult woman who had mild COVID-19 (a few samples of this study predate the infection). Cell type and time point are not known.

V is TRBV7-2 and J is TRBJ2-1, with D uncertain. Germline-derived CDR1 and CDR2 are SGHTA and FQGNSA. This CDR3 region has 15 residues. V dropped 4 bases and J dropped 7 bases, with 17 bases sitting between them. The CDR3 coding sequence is TGTGCCAGCAGCTCCTCTGACTTGTTCCGGAATGAGCAGTTCTTC. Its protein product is CASSSSDLFRNEQFF. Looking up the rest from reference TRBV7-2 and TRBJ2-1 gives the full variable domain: GAGVSQSPSNKVTEKGKDVELRCDPISGHTALYWYRQSLGQGLEFLIYFQGNSAPDKSGLPSDRFSAERTGGSVSTLTIQRTQQEDSAVYLCASSSSDLFRNEQFFGPGTRLTVL.

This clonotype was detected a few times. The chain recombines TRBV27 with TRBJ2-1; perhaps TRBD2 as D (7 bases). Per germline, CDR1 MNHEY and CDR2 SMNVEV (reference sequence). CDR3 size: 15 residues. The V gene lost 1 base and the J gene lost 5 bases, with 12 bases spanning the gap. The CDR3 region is CASSLYGGPNNEQFF. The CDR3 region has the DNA TGTGCCAGCAGTTTATACGGGGGGCCCAACAATGAGCAGTTCTTC.

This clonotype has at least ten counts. CDR3 nucleotides: TGTGCCAGCACCCGGGGATTGTATCAGCCCCAGCATTTT. Translated, it gives CASTRGLYQPQHF. The chain carries TRBV12-3 or TRBV12-4 and TRBJ1-5, with unresolved D. This CDR3 is built from 13 residues. Trimming shortened V by 7 bases and J by 5 bases, and 12 bases separated the two germline ends.

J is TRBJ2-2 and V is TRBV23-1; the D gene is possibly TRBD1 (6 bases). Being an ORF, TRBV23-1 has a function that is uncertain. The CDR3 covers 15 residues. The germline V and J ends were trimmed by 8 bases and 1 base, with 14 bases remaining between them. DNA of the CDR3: TGCGCCAGCGGATACAGGGCTCAGAACACCGGGGAGCTGTTTTTT. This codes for CASGYRAQNTGELFF.

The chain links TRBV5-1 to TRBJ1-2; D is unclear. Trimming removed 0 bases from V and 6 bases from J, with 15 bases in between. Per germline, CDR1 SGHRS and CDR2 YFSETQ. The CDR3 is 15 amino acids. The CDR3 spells CASSLARMGLDGYTF. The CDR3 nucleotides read TGCGCCAGCAGCTTGGCCCGGATGGGTTTAGATGGCTACACCTTC.

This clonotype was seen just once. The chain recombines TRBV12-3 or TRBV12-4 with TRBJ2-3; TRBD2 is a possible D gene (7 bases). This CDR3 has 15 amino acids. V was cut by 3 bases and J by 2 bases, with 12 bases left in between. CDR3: CASSLGGAFTDTQYF. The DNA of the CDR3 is TGTGCCAGCAGTTTGGGGGGGGCGTTCACAGATACGCAGTATTTT.

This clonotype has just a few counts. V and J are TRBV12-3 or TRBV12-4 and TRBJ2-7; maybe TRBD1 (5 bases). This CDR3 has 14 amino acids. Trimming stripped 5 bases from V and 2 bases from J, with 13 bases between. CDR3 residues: CASSPDRYPYEQYF. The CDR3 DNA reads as TGTGCCAGCAGTCCCGACAGATATCCCTACGAGCAGTACTTC.

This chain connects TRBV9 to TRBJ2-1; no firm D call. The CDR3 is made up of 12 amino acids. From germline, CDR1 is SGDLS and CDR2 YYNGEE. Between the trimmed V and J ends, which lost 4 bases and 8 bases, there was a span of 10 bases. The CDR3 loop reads CASSPSLHEQFF. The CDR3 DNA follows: TGTGCCAGCAGCCCCTCCCTCCATGAGCAGTTCTTC.

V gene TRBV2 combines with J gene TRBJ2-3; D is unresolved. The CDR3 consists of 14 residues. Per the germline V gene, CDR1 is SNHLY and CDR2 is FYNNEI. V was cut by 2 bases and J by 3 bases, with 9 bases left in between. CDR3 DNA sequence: TGTGCCAGCAGTGAAAATTTCGGGACAGATACGCAGTATTTT. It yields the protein CASSENFGTDTQYF.

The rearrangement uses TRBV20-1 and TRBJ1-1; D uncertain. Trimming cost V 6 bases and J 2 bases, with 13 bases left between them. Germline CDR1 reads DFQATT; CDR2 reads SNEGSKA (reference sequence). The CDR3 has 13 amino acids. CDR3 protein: CSAAEGVNTEAFF. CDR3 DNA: TGCAGTGCGGCAGAGGGCGTAAACACTGAAGCTTTCTTT.

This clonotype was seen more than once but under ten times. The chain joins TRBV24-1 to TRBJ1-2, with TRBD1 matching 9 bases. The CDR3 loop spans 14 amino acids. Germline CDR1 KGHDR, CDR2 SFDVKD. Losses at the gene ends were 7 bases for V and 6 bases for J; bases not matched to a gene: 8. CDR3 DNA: TGTGCCACCAGATCGAAGACAGGGGGAGATGGCTACACCTTC. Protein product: CATRSKTGGDGYTF.

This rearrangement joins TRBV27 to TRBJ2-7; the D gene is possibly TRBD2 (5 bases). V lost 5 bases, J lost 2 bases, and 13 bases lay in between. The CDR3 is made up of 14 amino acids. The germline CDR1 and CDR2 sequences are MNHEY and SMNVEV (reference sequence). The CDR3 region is CASSPASAAYEQYF. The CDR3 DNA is TGTGCCAGCAGTCCGGCATCAGCGGCCTACGAGCAGTACTTC.

This CDR3 is CASTTTGRNSNQPQHF. As DNA, the CDR3 is TGTGCCAGTACCACCACTGGACGGAATAGCAATCAGCCCCAGCATTTT. This chain joins TRBV19 and TRBJ1-5; D unclear. The V end lost 7 bases, the J end lost 0 bases, and 16 bases lay between the germline ends. CDR3 length: 16 amino acids. Germline loops: CDR1 LNHDA, CDR2 SQIVND (reference sequence).

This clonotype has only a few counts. CDR3 nucleotide sequence: TGTGCCAGCAGCTTAGCGCACAGCTCCTATGGCTACACCTTC. Translating it yields CASSLAHSSYGYTF. This chain uses TRBV7-2 with TRBJ1-2; D gene uncertain. The CDR3 contains 14 residues. Trimming pared 0 bases from V and 4 bases from J, leaving 9 bases between. The V gene's germline CDR1 is SGHTA and CDR2 FQGNSA.

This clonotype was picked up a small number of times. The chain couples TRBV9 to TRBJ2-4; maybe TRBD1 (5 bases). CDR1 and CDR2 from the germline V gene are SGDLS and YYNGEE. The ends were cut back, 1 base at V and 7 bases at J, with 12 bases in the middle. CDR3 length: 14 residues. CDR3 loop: CASSVSGKTNIQYF. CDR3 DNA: TGTGCCAGCAGCGTATCAGGGAAGACGAACATTCAGTACTTC.

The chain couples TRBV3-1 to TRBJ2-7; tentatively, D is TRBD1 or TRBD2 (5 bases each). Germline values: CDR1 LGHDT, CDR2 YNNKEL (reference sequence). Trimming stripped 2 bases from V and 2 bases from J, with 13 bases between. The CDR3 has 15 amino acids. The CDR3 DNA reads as TGTGCCAGCAGCCAATCGTCGGGGCTTGCCTACGAGCAGTACTTC. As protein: CASSQSSGLAYEQYF.

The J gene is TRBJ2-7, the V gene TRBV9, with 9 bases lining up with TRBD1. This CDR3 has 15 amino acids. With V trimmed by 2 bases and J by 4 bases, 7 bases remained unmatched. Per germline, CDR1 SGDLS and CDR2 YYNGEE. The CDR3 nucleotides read TGTGCCAGCAGCGTGGGACAGGGAGAGGTTTACGAGCAGTACTTC. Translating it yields CASSVGQGEVYEQYF.

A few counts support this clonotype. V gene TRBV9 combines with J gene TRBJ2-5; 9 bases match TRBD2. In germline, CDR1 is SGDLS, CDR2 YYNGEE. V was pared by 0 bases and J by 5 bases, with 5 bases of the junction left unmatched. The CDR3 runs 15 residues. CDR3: CASSVVGSGSETQYF. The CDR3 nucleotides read TGTGCCAGCAGCGTAGTAGGTAGCGGGAGTGAGACCCAGTACTTC.

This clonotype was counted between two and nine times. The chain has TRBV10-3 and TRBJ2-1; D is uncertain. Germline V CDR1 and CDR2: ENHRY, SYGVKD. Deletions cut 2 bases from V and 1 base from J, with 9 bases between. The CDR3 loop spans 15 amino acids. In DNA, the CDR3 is TGTGCCATCAGTGAGGACTTTACATCCTACAATGAGCAGTTCTTC. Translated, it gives CAISEDFTSYNEQFF.

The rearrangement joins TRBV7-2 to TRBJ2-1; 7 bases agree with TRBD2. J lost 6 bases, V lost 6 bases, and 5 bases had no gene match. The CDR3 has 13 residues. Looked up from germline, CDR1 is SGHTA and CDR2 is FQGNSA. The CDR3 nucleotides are TGTGCCAGCAGGCCCAGGACTAGCAATGAGCAGTTCTTC. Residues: CASRPRTSNEQFF.

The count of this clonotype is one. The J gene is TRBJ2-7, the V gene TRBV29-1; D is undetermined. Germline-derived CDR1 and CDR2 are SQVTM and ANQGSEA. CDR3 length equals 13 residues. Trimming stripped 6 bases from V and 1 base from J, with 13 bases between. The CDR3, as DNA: TGCAGCGTACTGGACGGAACTTCCTACGAGCAGTACTTC. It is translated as CSVLDGTSYEQYF.